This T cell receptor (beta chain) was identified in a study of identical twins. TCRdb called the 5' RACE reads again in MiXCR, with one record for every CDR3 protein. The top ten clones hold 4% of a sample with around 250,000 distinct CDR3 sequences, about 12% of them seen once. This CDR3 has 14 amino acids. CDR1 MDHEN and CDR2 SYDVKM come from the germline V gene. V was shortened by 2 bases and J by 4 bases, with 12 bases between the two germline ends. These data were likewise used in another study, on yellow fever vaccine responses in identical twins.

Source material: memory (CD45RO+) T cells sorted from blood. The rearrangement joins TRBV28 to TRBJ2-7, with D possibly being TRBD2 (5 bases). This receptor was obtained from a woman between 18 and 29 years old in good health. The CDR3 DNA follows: TGTGCCAGCAGTTTACAGCAAGGCGGGTACGAGCAGTACTTC. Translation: CASSLQQGGYEQYF.